The 7 T cell receptor beta chains below all came from one sample that was sequenced in a study of identical twins. TCRdb reprocessed the 5' RACE reads with MiXCR, giving one entry per CDR3 protein. The sample records 540,000 or so distinct CDR3 sequences, 20% to 25% being singletons. A further study also used this sample, focusing on yellow fever vaccine responses in identical twins.

Input material: CD4+ T cells sorted from blood. These receptors were taken from a young woman in good health.

The chain couples TRBV18 to TRBJ2-1, with a weak D call TRBD2 (6 bases). The V gene's germline CDR1 is KGHSH and CDR2 LQKENI. The ends were cut back, 10 bases at V and 5 bases at J, with 15 bases in the middle. The CDR3 sequence is 13 residues long. This CDR3 is CATTGLGNNEQFF. CDR3 sequence (DNA): TGTGCCACCACGGGACTGGGGAACAATGAGCAGTTCTTC.

This rearrangement joins TRBV10-3 to TRBJ2-5; D may be TRBD1 or TRBD2 (6 bases each). This CDR3 spans 15 amino acids. Germline V gene lookup returns CDR1 ENHRY and CDR2 SYGVKD. The V and J ends lost 3 bases and 2 bases respectively, with 13 bases between them. CDR3 loop: CAISDGGGNQETQYF. For the CDR3, the DNA is TGTGCCATCAGTGACGGAGGGGGGAATCAAGAGACCCAGTACTTC.

There are a few counts of this clonotype. The chain carries TRBV10-3 and TRBJ1-3, with 7 bases that match TRBD1. Germline CDR1 reads ENHRY; CDR2 reads SYGVKD. The CDR3 covers 14 residues. Trimming took 9 bases from V and 3 from J; bases not matched to a gene: 8. The CDR3 DNA is TGTGCCATGGCGGGACAGATTCGTGGAAACACCATATATTTT. This translates into CAMAGQIRGNTIYF.

J is TRBJ1-5 and V is TRBV5-1; 10 bases fit TRBD1. The CDR3 extends over 15 amino acids. V lost 4 bases and J lost 6; bases outside the gene matches: 7. CDR1 SGHRS and CDR2 YFSETQ come from the germline V gene. CDR3 DNA: TGCGCCAGCAGCACTGGACAGGGGGTAGGTCAGCCCCAGCATTTT. It is translated as CASSTGQGVGQPQHF.

The rearrangement uses TRBV10-2 and TRBJ2-7, with TRBD2 matching 9 bases. This CDR3 contains 16 residues. CDR1 and CDR2 (germline): WSHSY, SAAADI. The trim removed 7 bases at V and 1 base at J, leaving 11 bases unmatched. This CDR3 is CASKTVLAGVSYEQYF. Here the CDR3 DNA reads TGCGCCAGCAAAACCGTACTAGCGGGTGTATCCTACGAGCAGTACTTC.

The V and J genes are TRBV2 and TRBJ1-5; D remains ambiguous. This CDR3 comprises 14 residues. V was clipped by 3 bases and J by 0 bases, with 6 bases between them. CDR1 and CDR2 (germline): SNHLY, FYNNEI. CDR3 amino acids: CASSEAASNQPQHF. CDR3 sequence (DNA): TGTGCCAGCAGTGAGGCAGCTAGCAATCAGCCCCAGCATTTT.

This chain links TRBV3-1 with TRBJ2-1; 9 nucleotides match TRBD2. CDR1 and CDR2 from the germline V gene are LGHDT and YNNKEL (reference sequence). Trimming cost V 6 bases and J 6 bases; bases outside gene matches: 6. This CDR3 has 14 amino acids. For the CDR3, the DNA is TGTGCCAGCAGGGCGGCGGGAGGGGGCAATGAGCAGTTCTTC. It encodes CASRAAGGGNEQFF.